The rows below give T cell receptor beta chains drawn from one sample of a study of cytomegalovirus exposure and HLA in healthy donors. Produced via immunoSEQ multiplex PCR; TCRdb's table is partial and in-frame only. Its listing shows some 150,000 clones. Sequencing used PBMCs. These receptors all stem from a woman aged 18-29 years in good health and CMV-seronegative. The CDR3 runs from the conserved cysteine through the conserved F or W. Each record gives: J gene, V gene, CDR3 protein.

j_call: TRBJ2-5; v_call: TRBV18; cdr3_aa: CASSEPPGQQETQYF
j_call: -; v_call: TRBV4-2; cdr3_aa: CASSQDGAVIEQYF
j_call: TRBJ1-6; v_call: TRBV2; cdr3_aa: CASTLDRGNSPLHF
j_call: TRBJ1-5; v_call: TRBV19; cdr3_aa: CASSLGLGGSNQPQHF
j_call: TRBJ2-5; v_call: TRBV11-2; cdr3_aa: CASSSTGLWAGGQYF
j_call: TRBJ1-1; v_call: TRBV15; cdr3_aa: CATSIQTGGTEAFF
j_call: TRBJ2-1; v_call: TRBV27; cdr3_aa: CASISGGNEQFF
j_call: TRBJ2-5; v_call: TRBV21-1; cdr3_aa: CASSKGQGLETQYF
j_call: TRBJ2-1; v_call: TRBV30; cdr3_aa: CAWSGTTSSYNEQFF
j_call: TRBJ1-5; v_call: TRBV5-8; cdr3_aa: CASSEGTAYSNQPQHF
j_call: -; v_call: TRBV7-6; cdr3_aa: CASSTGTGVDEQYF
j_call: TRBJ2-1; v_call: TRBV6-4; cdr3_aa: CASSTASGSSNEQFF
j_call: TRBJ2-6; v_call: TRBV5-1; cdr3_aa: CASSLDRPNLSSGANVLTF
j_call: TRBJ1-3; v_call: TRBV13; cdr3_aa: CASSSLGQGRNTIYF
j_call: TRBJ2-2; v_call: TRBV10-3; cdr3_aa: CAISERGAGAGELFF
j_call: TRBJ1-1; v_call: TRBV10-3; cdr3_aa: CATTETNTEAFF
j_call: TRBJ1-4; v_call: TRBV6-1; cdr3_aa: CASRDSGTGNEKLFF
j_call: TRBJ1-5; v_call: TRBV7-9; cdr3_aa: CASSLGDQGRWHF
j_call: TRBJ2-2; v_call: TRBV9; cdr3_aa: CASSVGSRSAGELFF
j_call: TRBJ2-5; v_call: TRBV6-5; cdr3_aa: CASRLSGPRETQYF
j_call: TRBJ2-5; v_call: TRBV5-4; cdr3_aa: CASSPRAGGPGETQYF
j_call: TRBJ2-5; v_call: TRBV30; cdr3_aa: CACQAGDGAREYF
j_call: TRBJ2-5; v_call: TRBV27; cdr3_aa: CASREREPREAQYF
j_call: TRBJ1-3; v_call: TRBV11-3; cdr3_aa: CASSLDSGAGNTIYF
j_call: TRBJ2-2; v_call: TRBV13; cdr3_aa: CASSIGPENTGELFF
j_call: TRBJ1-1; v_call: TRBV19; cdr3_aa: CASSQVLGTEAFF
j_call: TRBJ2-3; v_call: TRBV13; cdr3_aa: CASSLNRVTDTQYF
j_call: TRBJ2-1; v_call: TRBV4-1; cdr3_aa: CASSQDSPSGSTNEQFF
j_call: TRBJ2-1; v_call: TRBV11-3; cdr3_aa: CASTLGGVNNEQFF
j_call: TRBJ1-2; v_call: TRBV19; cdr3_aa: CASSIGAGGGRGYTF
j_call: TRBJ2-3; v_call: TRBV6-1; cdr3_aa: CASSRLAGEGHTQYF
j_call: TRBJ2-1; v_call: TRBV13; cdr3_aa: CASSLGLEQFF
j_call: TRBJ2-3; v_call: TRBV5-4; cdr3_aa: CASSTAGGFSTDTQYF
j_call: -; v_call: TRBV30; cdr3_aa: CAWSPRGQGEQYF
j_call: TRBJ1-1; v_call: TRBV27; cdr3_aa: CASNTGDRENTEAFF
j_call: TRBJ2-3; v_call: TRBV7-8; cdr3_aa: CASTLGGGSTDTQYF
j_call: TRBJ1-2; v_call: TRBV30; cdr3_aa: CARTTRDGGADYGYTF
j_call: TRBJ1-1; v_call: TRBV14; cdr3_aa: CASSQVLGAGAFF
j_call: TRBJ2-5; v_call: TRBV6-5; cdr3_aa: CASSFGTPVAQYF
j_call: TRBJ1-1; v_call: TRBV19; cdr3_aa: CASRGMNTEAFF
j_call: TRBJ2-1; v_call: TRBV1; cdr3_aa: CTSSQALLLASYCNEQFF
j_call: TRBJ2-7; v_call: TRBV27; cdr3_aa: CASSGSGLYEQYF
j_call: TRBJ1-1; v_call: TRBV6-5; cdr3_aa: CASSYSTDFRTFF
j_call: TRBJ2-1; v_call: TRBV7-3; cdr3_aa: CASSLSGFNNEQFF
j_call: TRBJ2-1; v_call: TRBV7-9; cdr3_aa: CASSPSLGGRRSSYNEQFF
j_call: TRBJ2-7; v_call: TRBV15; cdr3_aa: CATSRDNTYEQYF
j_call: TRBJ2-1; v_call: TRBV30; cdr3_aa: CAWSLLAARYNEQFF
j_call: TRBJ1-2; v_call: TRBV23-1; cdr3_aa: CASSQLGQIYGYTF
j_call: TRBJ2-5; v_call: TRBV5-1; cdr3_aa: CASSLGGAHGTGETQYF
j_call: TRBJ2-3; v_call: TRBV7-6; cdr3_aa: CASSSSDSTFGTDTQYF
j_call: TRBJ2-1; v_call: TRBV6-5; cdr3_aa: CASSYASPLPYNEQFF
j_call: TRBJ1-2; v_call: TRBV7-2; cdr3_aa: CASSFGRGRGLNYGYTF
j_call: TRBJ2-5; v_call: TRBV7-2; cdr3_aa: CASSSNPGLAGEETQYF
j_call: TRBJ1-1; v_call: TRBV7-9; cdr3_aa: CASSLDGGEAFF